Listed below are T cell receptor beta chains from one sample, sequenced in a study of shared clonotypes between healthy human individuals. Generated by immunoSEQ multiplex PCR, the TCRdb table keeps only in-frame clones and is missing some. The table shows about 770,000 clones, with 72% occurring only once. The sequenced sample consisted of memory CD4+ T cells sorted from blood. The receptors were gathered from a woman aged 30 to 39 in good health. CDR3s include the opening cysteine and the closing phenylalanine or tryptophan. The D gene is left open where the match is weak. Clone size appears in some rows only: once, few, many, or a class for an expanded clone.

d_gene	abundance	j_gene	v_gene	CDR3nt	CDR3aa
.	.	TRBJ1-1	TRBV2	TGTGCCAGCAATCCCGGGGAAGCGGCCACTGAAGCTTTCTTT	CASNPGEAATEAFF
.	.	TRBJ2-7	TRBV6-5	TGTGCCAGCAGTTACTCGTTTGCCGGAACCTACGAGCAGTACTTC	CASSYSFAGTYEQYF
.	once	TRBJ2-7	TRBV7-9	TGTGCCAGCAGCTCCCGGGGGGACATGTACGAGCAGTACTTC	CASSSRGDMYEQYF
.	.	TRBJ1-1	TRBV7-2	TGTGCCAGCAGCTTAGGGTTCTACACTGAAGCTTTCTTT	CASSLGFYTEAFF
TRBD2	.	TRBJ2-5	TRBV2	TGTGCCAGCAGTCTAGCGGGAGGCTGGGGAGAGACCCAGTACTTC	CASSLAGGWGETQYF
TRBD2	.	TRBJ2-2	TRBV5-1	TGCGCCAGCAGCTCCGGGACTAGCGGGACCGGGGAGCTGTTTTTT	CASSSGTSGTGELFF
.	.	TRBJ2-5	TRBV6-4	TGTGCCAGCAGTGACGTGGCGTACCAAGAGACCCAGTACTTC	CASSDVAYQETQYF
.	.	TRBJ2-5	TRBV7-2	TGTGCCAGCAGCGCCGGACGCGTCCGGATGGAGTACTTC	CASSAGRVRMEYF
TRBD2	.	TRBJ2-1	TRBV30	TGTGCCTTGAATCTAGCGGGAGGCGGCAATGAGCAGTTCTTC	CALNLAGGGNEQFF
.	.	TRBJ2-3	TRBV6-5	TGTGCCAGCAGTCTTACCTGGACTGCCACAGATACGCAGTATTTT	CASSLTWTATDTQYF
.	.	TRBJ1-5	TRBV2	TGTGCCAGCGGGATGGGGGAAGGGAAACAGCCCCAGCATTTT	CASGMGEGKQPQHF
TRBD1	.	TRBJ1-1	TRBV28	TGTGCCAGCAGTTTGAACAGGGGGCAAGTGAACACTGAAGCTTTCTTT	CASSLNRGQVNTEAFF
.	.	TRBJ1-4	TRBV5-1	TGCGCCAGCAGCTTAGGGGAGGGTGATGAAAAACTGTTTTTT	CASSLGEGDEKLFF
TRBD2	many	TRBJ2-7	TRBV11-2	TGTGCCAGCAGCTTTGGCGCTAGCGGTTACTCCTACGAGCAGTACTTC	CASSFGASGYSYEQYF
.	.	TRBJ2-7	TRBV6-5	TGTGCCAGCAGTAAGACAGCTACCTACGAGCAGTACTTC	CASSKTATYEQYF
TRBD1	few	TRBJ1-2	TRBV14	TGTGCCAGCAGCCAGGGACAGAACTATGGCTACACCTTC	CASSQGQNYGYTF
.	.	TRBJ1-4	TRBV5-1	TGCGCCAGCAGCCGCGACAGTGAAAAACTGTTTTTT	CASSRDSEKLFF
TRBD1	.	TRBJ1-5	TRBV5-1	TGCGCCAGCAGCTTGTCGGGACAGAACAATCAGCCCCAGCATTTT	CASSLSGQNNQPQHF
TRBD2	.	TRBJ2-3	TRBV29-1	TGCAGCGTCAGAAGACTAGCGGTTAGCACAGATACGCAGTATTTT	CSVRRLAVSTDTQYF
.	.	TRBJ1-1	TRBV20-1	TGCAGTGCGGAAGCAGGGGTCGCTTTCTTT	CSAEAGVAFF
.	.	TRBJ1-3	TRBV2	TGTGCCAGCAGTGAGGACAGAAACTCTGGAAACACCATATATTTT	CASSEDRNSGNTIYF
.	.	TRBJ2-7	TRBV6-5	TGTGCCAGCAGTTACGCGCGGATACCCTACGAGCAGTACTTC	CASSYARIPYEQYF
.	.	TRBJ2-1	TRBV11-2	TGTGCCAGCAGCAAAGAGATTGGGTGGGATGAGCAGTTCTTC	CASSKEIGWDEQFF
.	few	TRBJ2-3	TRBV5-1	TGCGCCAGCAGCTTGGCAGGGGCGCAGGCAGATACGCAGTATTTT	CASSLAGAQADTQYF
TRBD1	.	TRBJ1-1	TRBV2	TGTGCCAGCAGCCCAGGGACAGGGGCCACTGAAGCTTTCTTT	CASSPGTGATEAFF
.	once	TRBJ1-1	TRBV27	TGTGCCAGCAAGAGCCCGACTAAAGTAGGCACTGAAGCTTTCTTT	CASKSPTKVGTEAFF
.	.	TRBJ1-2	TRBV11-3	TGTGCCAGCAGCTTAACGGAGGGCTATGGCTACACCTTC	CASSLTEGYGYTF
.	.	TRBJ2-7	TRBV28	TGTGCCAGCAGATCCCCGGGACGCTACGAGCAGTACTTC	CASRSPGRYEQYF